Detailed here is one T cell receptor beta chain. TCRdb passed the RT-PCR reads through MiXCR, listing each CDR3 protein once. This sample has about 700,000 distinct CDR3 sequences, with 14% found just once. Germline V gene lookup returns CDR1 SGHTA and CDR2 FQGNSA. V was clipped by 4 bases and J by 4 bases; unmatched bases: 7. The CDR3 sequence is 15 residues long. The V call is TRBV7-2, the J call TRBJ2-5, with 9 nucleotides matching TRBD2. The TCR sequence derives from a female donor in good health, serving as a healthy control. The material sequenced was memory CD4+ T cells from blood. CDR3 nucleotides: TGTGCCAGCAGCTACTGGCGGGGGGGCCCAGAGACCCAGTACTTC. Protein: CASSYWRGGPETQYF.